Each of the 17 T cell receptor beta chains below was sequenced from the same sample in a study of shared clonotypes between healthy human individuals. The table came from immunoSEQ multiplex PCR; TCRdb's copy has only in-frame clones and leaves some out. The data contain roughly 2.6 million clones, approximately 90% of them seen just once; the ten biggest clones take up more than 0.12%. Sequencing was done on a sample of naive CD4+ T cells sorted from blood. Regarding subset: CD45RA+ positively selected. These receptors came from a young man in good health.

The rearrangement uses TRBV6-6 and TRBJ1-3; D unclear. This CDR3 region has 12 residues. Germline CDR1 is MNHNY and CDR2 is SVGAGI (reference sequence). Trimming stripped 7 bases from V and 8 bases from J, with 12 bases between. CDR3 sequence: CASTFASDTIYF. As DNA, the CDR3 is TGTGCCAGCACCTTCGCCTCGGACACCATATATTTT.

This clone turned up a few times. V gene TRBV18 combines with J gene TRBJ1-1; D unclear. The CDR3 spans 15 residues. The germline gives CDR1 KGHSH, CDR2 LQKENI. V was shortened by 2 bases and J by 1 base, with 11 bases between the two germline ends. CDR3 loop: CASSPLRQANTEAFF. The CDR3 DNA sequence: TGTGCCAGCTCACCATTGCGGCAGGCGAACACTGAAGCTTTCTTT.

This clone was found a few times. The CDR3 nucleotides read TGTGCCAGCAGTTACTCGTGGCAGGGGCATAATTCACCCCTCCACTTT. Amino acids: CASSYSWQGHNSPLHF. This chain links TRBV6-5 with TRBJ1-6; TRBD1 might be the D (6 bases). The CDR3 length is 16 residues. Deletions cut 0 bases from V and 5 bases from J, with 11 bases between. CDR1 MNHEY and CDR2 SVGAGI come from the germline V gene.

This chain uses TRBV7-9 with TRBJ2-5; 8 nucleotides line up with TRBD1. The J call may be mistaken, given a closer DNA end match to TRBJ2-7. Germline V gene sequence: CDR1 SEHNR, CDR2 FQNEAQ (reference sequence). The CDR3 contains 15 residues. The CDR3: CASSLGTGNRYEQYF. DNA for the CDR3: TGTGCCAGCAGCTTAGGGACAGGGAACAGGTACGAGCAGTACTTC.

As concerns this clone: The sample holds other DNA sequences that translate to the same CDR3. The V gene is TRBV10-3, the J gene TRBJ1-3; D is unresolved. From germline, CDR1 is ENHRY and CDR2 SYGVKD. Trimming pared 6 bases from V and 0 bases from J, leaving 6 bases between. The CDR3 is 13 amino acids. This CDR3 is CAISRDSGNTIYF. The CDR3 DNA follows: TGTGCCATCAGCCGGGACTCTGGAAACACCATATATTTT.

Comments on this clone: One end of the junction is discordant with germline, which a read error may explain. The chain carries TRBV2 and TRBJ1-1, with TRBD1 matching 7 bases. CDR1 and CDR2 from the germline V gene are SNHLY and FYNNEI. The CDR3 sequence is 15 residues long. CDR3 sequence (DNA): TGCGCCAGCAGCCAAGGGGGCAGGGATAACACTGAAGCTTTCTTT. This codes for CASSQGGRDNTEAFF.

The genes are TRBV25-1 and TRBJ2-7; no clear D. V lost 4 bases and J 2 bases, leaving 12 bases between the germline ends. Germline V gene lookup returns CDR1 MGHDK and CDR2 SYGVNS. This CDR3 spans 14 amino acids. The CDR3 DNA sequence: TGTGCCAGCAGTGCCCCCACTCTCACCTACGAGCAGTACTTC. Protein product: CASSAPTLTYEQYF.

This chain connects TRBV4-1 to TRBJ1-3, with D perhaps matching TRBD1 (5 bases). Germline loops: CDR1 MGHRA, CDR2 YSYEKL. V dropped 0 bases and J dropped 0 bases, with 12 bases sitting between them. CDR3 size: 17 residues. CDR3 bases: TGCGCCAGCAGCCAAGACGCCGGGGCTAACTCTGGAAACACCATATATTTT. Protein product: CASSQDAGANSGNTIYF.

CDR3 sequence (DNA): TGTGCCAGCAGCCCCGATGTCGATCGCGGGGAGCTGTTTTTT. Translating gives CASSPDVDRGELFF. V gene TRBV9 combines with J gene TRBJ2-2; D remains unclear. Germline V gene sequence: CDR1 SGDLS, CDR2 YYNGEE. V was shortened by 4 bases and J by 7 bases, with 14 bases between the two germline ends. The CDR3 totals 14 residues.

This chain uses TRBV19 with TRBJ2-2; either TRBD1 or TRBD2 may fit D (7 bases each). The V end lost 3 bases, the J end lost 5 bases, and 19 bases lay between the germline ends. The V gene's germline CDR1 is LNHDA and CDR2 SQIVND (reference sequence). CDR3 length: 17 residues. CDR3 sequence: CASSIKGGGRWTGELFF. The CDR3 DNA sequence: TGTGCCAGTAGTATTAAGGGAGGGGGCCGATGGACCGGGGAGCTGTTTTTT.

The rearrangement joins TRBV2 to TRBJ2-1; 7 nucleotides align to TRBD2. The V and J ends lost 3 bases and 3 bases, in that order; junction bases with no gene match: 8. The CDR3 extends over 16 amino acids. Germline loops: CDR1 SNHLY, CDR2 FYNNEI. The CDR3 protein is CASSDDSGGNYNEQFF. CDR3 nucleotides: TGTGCCAGCAGTGATGATTCGGGAGGAAACTACAATGAGCAGTTCTTC.

The V and J genes are TRBV28 and TRBJ2-3; the D gene is possibly TRBD2 (6 bases). From germline, CDR1 is MDHEN and CDR2 SYDVKM. This CDR3 has 12 amino acids. Trimming left V 3 bases short and J 10 bases short, with 11 bases between. The CDR3 nucleotides read TGTGCCAGCAGTTTCCGGGGGAGCGCGCAGTATTTT. This sequence encodes CASSFRGSAQYF.

The genes are TRBV30 and TRBJ1-2, with TRBD1 identical over 7 bases. Germline CDR1 and CDR2: GTSNPN and SVGIG (reference sequence). The V gene end was trimmed by 0 bases and the J gene end by 6 bases; junction bases not matched to a gene: 4. The CDR3 length is 13 residues. CDR3 region: CAWSVVGGHGYTF. DNA for the CDR3: TGTGCCTGGAGTGTGGTAGGGGGCCATGGCTACACCTTC.

The rearrangement uses TRBV18 and TRBJ2-3; D remains ambiguous. Trimming took 0 bases from V and 8 from J, leaving 15 bases between them. The CDR3 runs to 15 residues. Germline assignment: CDR1 KGHSH and CDR2 LQKENI. The CDR3 reads CASSPPGQAVGTQYF. The CDR3 region has the DNA TGTGCCAGCTCACCACCGGGTCAGGCCGTAGGTACGCAGTATTTT.

The gene calls are TRBV10-3 and TRBJ1-2; 9 positions agree with TRBD1. After removal of 8 bases from V and 3 bases from J, the junction contained 4 bases not matched to a gene. The CDR3 extends over 13 amino acids. Germline V gene data show CDR1 as ENHRY and CDR2 as SYGVKD. CDR3 protein: CAIGDRADYGYTF. CDR3 in DNA: TGTGCCATCGGGGACAGGGCTGACTATGGCTACACCTTC.

This clone was counted between two and nine times. The CDR3 region is CAWSGPPGVYGYTF. The CDR3 DNA sequence: TGTGCCTGGAGTGGACCCCCTGGGGTCTATGGCTACACCTTC. This sequence joins TRBV30 and TRBJ1-2; D is unresolved. Germline V lookup: CDR1 GTSNPN, CDR2 SVGIG (reference sequence). The CDR3 is 14 amino acids. V was clipped by 1 base and J by 4 bases, with 13 bases between them.

This clone came up a few times. Other DNA sequences in the same sample also yield this CDR3. The chain has TRBV30 and TRBJ1-1, with D perhaps TRBD1 (5 bases). This CDR3 contains 13 residues. The V end was cut by 2 bases, the J end by 3 bases, with 10 bases between. The germline V gene encodes CDR1 GTSNPN and CDR2 SVGIG (reference sequence). The CDR3: CAWSRGGDTEAFF. As DNA, the CDR3 is TGTGCCTGGAGTAGGGGAGGAGACACTGAAGCTTTCTTT.